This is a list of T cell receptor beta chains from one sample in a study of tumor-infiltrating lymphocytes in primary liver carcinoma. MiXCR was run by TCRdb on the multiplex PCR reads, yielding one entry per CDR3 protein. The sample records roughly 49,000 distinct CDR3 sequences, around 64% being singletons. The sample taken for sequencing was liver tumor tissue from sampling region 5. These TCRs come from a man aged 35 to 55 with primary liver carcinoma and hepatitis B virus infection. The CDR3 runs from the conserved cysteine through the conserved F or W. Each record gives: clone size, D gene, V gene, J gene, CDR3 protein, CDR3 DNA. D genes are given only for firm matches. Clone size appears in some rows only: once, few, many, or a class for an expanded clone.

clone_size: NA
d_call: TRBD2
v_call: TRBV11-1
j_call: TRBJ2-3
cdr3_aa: CVSSLGTSKQTDTQYF
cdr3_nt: TGTGTCAGTAGCCTCGGGACTAGCAAACAAACAGATACGCAGTATTTT

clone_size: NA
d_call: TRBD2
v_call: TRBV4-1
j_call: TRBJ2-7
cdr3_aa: CASSQEGLAVYGQYF
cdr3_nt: TGCGCCAGCAGCCAAGAAGGTCTAGCGGTCTACGGGCAGTACTTC

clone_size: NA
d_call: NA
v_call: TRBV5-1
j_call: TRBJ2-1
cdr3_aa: CASSEMGEKFF
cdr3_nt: TGCGCCAGCAGCGAAATGGGCGAGAAGTTCTTC

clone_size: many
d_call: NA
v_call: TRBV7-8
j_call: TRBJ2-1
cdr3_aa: CASSHTGWREQFF
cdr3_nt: TGTGCCAGCAGCCACACAGGCTGGAGGGAGCAGTTCTTC

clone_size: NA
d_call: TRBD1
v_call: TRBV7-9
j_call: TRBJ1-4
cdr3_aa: CASSFNSDRVGEKLFF
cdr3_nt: TGTGCCAGCAGCTTCAACTCGGACAGGGTCGGTGAAAAACTGTTTTTT

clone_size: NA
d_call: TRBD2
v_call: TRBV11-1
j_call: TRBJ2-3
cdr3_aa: CACSKGLWVSTDTQYF
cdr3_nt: TGTGCCTGCAGCAAGGGACTATGGGTTAGCACAGATACGCAGTATTTT

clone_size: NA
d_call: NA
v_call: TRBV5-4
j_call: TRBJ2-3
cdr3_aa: CASSLQVSSGADTQYF
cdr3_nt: TGTGCCAGCAGCTTACAGGTCTCAAGTGGGGCAGATACGCAGTATTTT

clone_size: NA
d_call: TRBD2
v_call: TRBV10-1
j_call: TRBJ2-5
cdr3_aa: CASCESSGRSLETQYF
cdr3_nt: TGCGCCAGCTGTGAGTCTAGCGGGAGAAGTCTAGAGACCCAGTATTTC

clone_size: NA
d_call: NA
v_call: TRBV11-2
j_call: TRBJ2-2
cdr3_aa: CACSLEASKTGELFF
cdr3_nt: TGTGCCTGCAGCCTTGAGGCCTCGAAGACCGGGGAGCTGTTTTTT

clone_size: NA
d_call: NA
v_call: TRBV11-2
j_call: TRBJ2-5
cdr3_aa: CASKSRDSTHQETQYF
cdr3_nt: TGTGCCAGCAAATCACGGGACTCGACCCACCAAGAGACTCAGTACTTC

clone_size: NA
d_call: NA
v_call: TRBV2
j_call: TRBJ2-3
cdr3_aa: CASSGSTDTQYF
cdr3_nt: TGTGCCAGCAGTGGGAGCACAGATACGCAGTATTTT

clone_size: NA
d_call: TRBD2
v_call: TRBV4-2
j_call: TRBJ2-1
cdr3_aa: CATTGLAGVYKSYEQFF
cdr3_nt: TGTGCCACTACCGGACTAGCAGGAGTTTATAAGTCCTACGAGCAGTTCTTC

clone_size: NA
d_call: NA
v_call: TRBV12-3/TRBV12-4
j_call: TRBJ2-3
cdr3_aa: CASSFIQGTDTQYF
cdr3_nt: TGTGCAAGCAGTTTCATCCAGGGCACAGATACGCAGTATTTT

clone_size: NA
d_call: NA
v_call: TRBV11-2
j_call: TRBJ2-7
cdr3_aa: CASSLSEGISYDQYF
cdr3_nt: TGTGCCAGCAGCCTATCTGAGGGAATATCCTACGATCAGTATTTC

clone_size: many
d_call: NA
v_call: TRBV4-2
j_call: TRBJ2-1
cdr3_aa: CASSQAREYEQFF
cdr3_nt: TGTGCCAGCAGCCAAGCGCGAGAGTATGAGCAGTTCTTC

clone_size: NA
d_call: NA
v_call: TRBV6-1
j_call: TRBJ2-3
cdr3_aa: CASCENPNPELDTQYF
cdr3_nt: TGTGCCAGCTGTGAAAACCCCAACCCTGAGTTAGATACGCAGTATTTT